These T cell receptor beta chains were read from a single sample in a study of T cells in Graves' hyperthyroidism and ophthalmopathy. One entry per CDR3 protein, called by TCRdb with MiXCR from the multiplex PCR reads. The sample includes approximately 500,000 distinct CDR3 sequences, 40% to 55% of them seen just once. The specimen was peripheral blood or thyroid tissue (not recorded which). All receptors come from a woman aged 18-30 years with Graves' hyperthyroidism. The conserved cysteine and the conserved F or W are not part of the CDR3 here.

TRBJ1-2 | TRBV7-2 | ASSFGGRRGTQLGYT
TRBJ1-2 | TRBV12-5 | ASGLAGAGYT
TRBJ1-1 | TRBV7-9 | ASSRGGQITEAF
TRBJ1-6 | TRBV20-1 | SAIRGRNNSPLH
TRBJ1-5 | TRBV10-3 | AISRQGLDQPQH
TRBJ1-4 | TRBV29-1 | SVERPDQKLF
TRBJ2-7 | TRBV5-1 | ASSLAGGTLSYEQY
NA | TRBV19 | ASSVAGQGANSPLH
TRBJ1-2 | TRBV24-1 | ATSTEGLANYGYT
TRBJ2-6 | TRBV6-1 | ASRESPSGANVLT
TRBJ2-2 | TRBV5-1 | ASSSTGTPGELF
TRBJ2-3 | TRBV24-1 | ATSDSAGTSGSTDTQY
TRBJ2-2 | TRBV7-9 | ASSSPGTDTGELF
TRBJ2-2 | TRBV24-1 | ATSDLAGAGYNEQF
TRBJ2-7 | TRBV15 | ATSSPYSYGQY
TRBJ2-5 | TRBV7-8 | ASSLVGANIETQY
TRBJ2-7 | TRBV5-5 | ASSSYSGSYEQY
TRBJ1-6 | TRBV7-2 | ASTRQGRNSPLH
TRBJ1-2 | TRBV20-1 | SARPIFGANYGYT
TRBJ2-2 | TRBV24-1 | ATRGTGGTGELF
TRBJ1-2 | TRBV29-1 | SVTGQGPYGYT
TRBJ2-7 | TRBV7-9 | ASSLGGPTYEQY
TRBJ1-1 | TRBV6-5 | ASSEEGGGAGTEAF
TRBJ1-4 | TRBV11-1 | ASSSPGQLVKNCF
TRBJ1-2 | TRBV12-3/TRBV12-4 | ASSPAAGDYGYT
TRBJ2-5 | TRBV9 | ASSPMGGPQETQY
TRBJ2-5 | TRBV4-1 | ASSQDSPPAGVLQETQY
TRBJ1-5 | TRBV19 | ASRRLARSYNEPQH
TRBJ1-5 | TRBV7-6 | ASSLGGVQPQH
TRBJ1-1 | TRBV19 | ASSKGMGTEAF
TRBJ2-7 | TRBV20-1 | SARQTGGRAEQY
NA | TRBV9 | ASSSRTDNEQF
TRBJ2-6 | TRBV5-1 | AGSLEPGGSRANVLT
TRBJ1-1 | TRBV3-1 | ASSQDLRGLNTEAF
TRBJ2-5 | TRBV29-1 | SGQTGGWETQY
TRBJ1-1 | TRBV29-1 | SVVGGLNTEAF
TRBJ2-7 | TRBV20-1 | SARDRRASLGEQY
TRBJ2-3 | TRBV5-1 | ASSLDTDTQY
TRBJ2-7 | TRBV20-1 | SAVRGPYEQY
NA | TRBV6-5 | ASNWRTGSNEQF